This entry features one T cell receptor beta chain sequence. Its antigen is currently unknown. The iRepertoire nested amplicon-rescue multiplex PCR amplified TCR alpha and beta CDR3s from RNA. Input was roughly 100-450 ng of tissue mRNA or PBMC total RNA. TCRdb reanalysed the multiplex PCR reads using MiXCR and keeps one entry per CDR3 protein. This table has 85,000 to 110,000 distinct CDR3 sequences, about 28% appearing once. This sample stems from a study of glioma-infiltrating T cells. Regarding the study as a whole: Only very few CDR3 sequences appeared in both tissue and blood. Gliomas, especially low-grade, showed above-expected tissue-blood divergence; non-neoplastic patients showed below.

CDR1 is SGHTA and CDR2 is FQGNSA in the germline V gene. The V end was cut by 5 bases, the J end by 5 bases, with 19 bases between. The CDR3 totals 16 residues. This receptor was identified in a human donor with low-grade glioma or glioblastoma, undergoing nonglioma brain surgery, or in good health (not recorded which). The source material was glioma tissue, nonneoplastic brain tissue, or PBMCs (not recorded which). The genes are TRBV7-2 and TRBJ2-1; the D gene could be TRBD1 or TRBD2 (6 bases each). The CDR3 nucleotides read TGTGCCAGCAGCACGCAAGGGGGGCTAACAAACAATGAGCAGTTCTTC. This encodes CASSTQGGLTNNEQFF.